The present T cell receptor (beta chain) was sequenced within a study of vaccination effects on CD4 cells after COVID-19. Notes on the study in general: Convalescent patients in the study were few, and early post-infection timepoints were absent.

Measured with immunoSEQ multiplex PCR; TCRdb has only the in-frame clones, and not every one. The repertoire consists of around 71,000 clones, with roughly 78% occurring once and the leading ten covering approximately 4.3%. In its sample, this clone was seen once. The antigen is unknown. Antigen-specific CD4+ T cells expanded by the ViraFEST assay with viral peptide pools were then sequenced. Following a roughly 11-day culture, CD4+ T cells were purified. The study found no prior SARS-CoV-2 infection in the vaccine recipients, who tested negative for nucleocapsid antibodies. A half-medium replacement with IL-2 medium was carried out on days 3 and 7. CDR3 length: 17 amino acids. CDR1 is MNHNY and CDR2 is SVGAGI in the germline V gene (reference sequence). V lost 5 bases and J lost 4, with 20 bases in between.

V usage is TRBV6-6 and J usage is TRBJ2-2, with D possibly TRBD1 on 8 matching bases. This clonotype was obtained from a human donor who received a COVID-19 vaccine. This specimen was CD4+ T cells from PBMCs cultured with HCoV-OC43 spike peptides, taken before COVID-19 vaccination. The subset denotes: HCoV-OC43 spike overlapping peptide pool stimulation. The chain's CDR3 is CASSPPRGDRITGELFF. CDR3 DNA sequence: TGTGCCAGCAGTCCTCCCCGGGGGGACAGGATCACCGGGGAGCTGTTTTTT.